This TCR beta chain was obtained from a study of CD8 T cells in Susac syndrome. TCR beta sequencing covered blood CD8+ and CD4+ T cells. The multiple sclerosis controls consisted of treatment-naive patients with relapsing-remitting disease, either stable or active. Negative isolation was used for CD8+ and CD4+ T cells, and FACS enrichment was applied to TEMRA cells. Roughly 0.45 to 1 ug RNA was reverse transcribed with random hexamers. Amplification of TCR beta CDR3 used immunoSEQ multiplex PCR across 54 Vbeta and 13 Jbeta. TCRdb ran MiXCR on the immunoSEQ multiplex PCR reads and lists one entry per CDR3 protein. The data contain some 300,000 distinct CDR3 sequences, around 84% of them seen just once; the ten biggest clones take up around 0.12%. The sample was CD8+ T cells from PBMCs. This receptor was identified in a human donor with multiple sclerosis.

The CDR3 nucleotides read TGCGCCAGCAGCTTGGAAGCTAGCGGGAGTGAAACAGATACGCAGTATTTT. It is translated as CASSLEASGSETDTQYF. The rearrangement uses TRBV5-1 and TRBJ2-3, with 10 bases that match TRBD2. CDR1 SGHRS and CDR2 YFSETQ come from the germline V gene. J gave up 3 bases and V 0 bases, and 7 bases lay outside the gene matches. The CDR3 runs 17 residues.